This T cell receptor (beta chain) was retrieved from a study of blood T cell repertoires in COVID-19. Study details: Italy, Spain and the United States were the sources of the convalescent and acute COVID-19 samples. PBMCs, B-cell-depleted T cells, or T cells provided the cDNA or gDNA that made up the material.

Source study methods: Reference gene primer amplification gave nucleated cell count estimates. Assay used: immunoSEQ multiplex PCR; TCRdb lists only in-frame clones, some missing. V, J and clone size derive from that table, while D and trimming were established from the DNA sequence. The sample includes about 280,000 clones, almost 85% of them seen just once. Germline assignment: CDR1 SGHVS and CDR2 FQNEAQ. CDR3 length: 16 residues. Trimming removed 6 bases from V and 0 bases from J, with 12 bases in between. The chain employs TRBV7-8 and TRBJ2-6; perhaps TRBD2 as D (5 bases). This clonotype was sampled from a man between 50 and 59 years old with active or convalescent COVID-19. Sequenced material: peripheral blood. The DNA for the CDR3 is TGTGCCAGCAGGGTGTCGGGGAGCTCTGGGGCCAACGTCCTGACTTTC. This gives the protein CASRVSGSSGANVLTF.